A single sample is the source of the 3 T cell receptor delta chains below, sequenced in a study of gamma-delta chains in newborns, infants, children. TCRdb reapplied CATT to the reads. The table shows 14,000 to 15,000 delta-chain clones, with roughly 7% occurring only once. Sequencing was carried out using blood. The receptors shown here come from a child who was a newborn, infant or young child, either healthy, febrile or measles-vaccinated (not recorded which).

By sample share, this clone is medium-sized. This same CDR3 is encoded by further DNA sequences in the sample. The rearrangement links TRDV2 to TRDJ3; a weak D match, TRDD3 (5 bases). This CDR3 region has 18 residues. CDR1 GEAIGNYY and CDR2 EKD come from the germline V gene. The V gene lost 0 bases and the J gene lost 0 bases, with 11 bases spanning the gap. CDR3: CACDTWGPSSWDTRQMFF. CDR3 nucleotides: TGTGCCTGTGACACCTGGGGCCCTAGCTCCTGGGACACCCGACAGATGTTTTTC.

The sample holds a few counts of this clone. The chain employs TRDV2 and TRDJ3; 13 bases align to TRDD3. The CDR3 has 20 residues. V lost 3 bases, J lost 0 bases, and 7 bases stayed unmatched. Germline assignment: CDR1 GEAIGNYY and CDR2 EKD. The DNA of the CDR3 is TGTGCCTGTGACCTACTGGGGGATACGGGGGGCTCCTGGGACACCCGACAGATGTTTTTC. This sequence encodes CACDLLGDTGGSWDTRQMFF.

This clone has a handful of counts. V gene TRDV2 combines with J gene TRDJ3; no clear D. The germline V gene encodes CDR1 GEAIGNYY and CDR2 EKD. Between the trimmed V and J ends, which lost 4 bases and 0 bases, there was a span of 15 bases. The CDR3 spans 18 residues. In nucleotides, the CDR3 is TGTGCCTGTGAACCGGCGGAGGCCCTCTCCTGGGACACCCGACAGATGTTTTTC. Translation gives CACEPAEALSWDTRQMFF.